A selection of T cell receptor beta chains follows, all from one sample in a study of T cell responses to AZD1222 COVID-19 vaccine. Measured with immunoSEQ multiplex PCR; TCRdb has only the in-frame clones, and not every one. The sample yields 140,000 to 150,000 clones, over 75% seen once. This material consisted of peripheral blood, taken on day 0 of AZD1222 vaccination. These TCRs come from an adult in good health. Both conserved end residues are part of each CDR3. Fields, in order: V gene, D gene, J gene, clone size, CDR3 DNA, CDR3 protein. D genes are given only for firm matches. Only some rows state a clone size, as once, few, many or a class for expanded clones.

v_gene: TRBV4-2
d_gene: .
j_gene: TRBJ1-2
abundance: .
CDR3nt: TGTGCCAGCAGCCAAGGACCGGGAGAGAACTATGGCTACACCTTC
CDR3aa: CASSQGPGENYGYTF

v_gene: TRBV2
d_gene: TRBD1
j_gene: TRBJ2-2
abundance: .
CDR3nt: TGTGCCAGCAGTGAGGACGCTCGGGACAGGGGTGGCACCGGGGAGCTGTTTTTT
CDR3aa: CASSEDARDRGGTGELFF

v_gene: TRBV28
d_gene: .
j_gene: TRBJ2-7
abundance: .
CDR3nt: TGTGCCCTGAGGTCCAGGGGTTCCCTCCTCACCTTC
CDR3aa: CALRSRGSLLTF

v_gene: TRBV5-1
d_gene: TRBD1
j_gene: TRBJ1-2
abundance: .
CDR3nt: TGCGCCAGCAGCTTTGGGACAGGGGACCTAAAGCAGAACTATGGCTACACCTTC
CDR3aa: CASSFGTGDLKQNYGYTF

v_gene: TRBV14
d_gene: .
j_gene: TRBJ2-5
abundance: .
CDR3nt: TGTGCCAGCAGCCAAGATCACGGTGGGGGGGCGAAGACCCAGTACTTC
CDR3aa: CASSQDHGGGAKTQYF

v_gene: TRBV2
d_gene: .
j_gene: TRBJ1-6
abundance: .
CDR3nt: TGTGCCACCAACAATTCACCCCTCCACTTT
CDR3aa: CATNNSPLHF

v_gene: TRBV7-8
d_gene: TRBD1
j_gene: TRBJ1-4
abundance: .
CDR3nt: TGTGCCAGCAGCCCGAGGGGGCCCCGCGAAAAACTGTTTTTT
CDR3aa: CASSPRGPREKLFF

v_gene: TRBV27
d_gene: TRBD1
j_gene: TRBJ1-6
abundance: few
CDR3nt: TGTGCCAGCAGCCCAACCCGGGACAGCAATTCACCCCTCCACTTT
CDR3aa: CASSPTRDSNSPLHF

v_gene: TRBV11-2
d_gene: .
j_gene: TRBJ1-5
abundance: .
CDR3nt: TGTGCCAGCAGCTTTGGTGTCGGCCAGCCCCAGCATTTT
CDR3aa: CASSFGVGQPQHF

v_gene: TRBV6-1
d_gene: .
j_gene: TRBJ2-7
abundance: .
CDR3nt: TGTGCCAGCAGTGAAGCTGGTAATAGGGGCAGCTCCTACGAGCAGTACTTC
CDR3aa: CASSEAGNRGSSYEQYF

v_gene: TRBV18
d_gene: TRBD1
j_gene: TRBJ1-1
abundance: .
CDR3nt: TGTGCCAGCTCACCCCGACAGGGGAACACTGAAGCTTTCTTT
CDR3aa: CASSPRQGNTEAFF

v_gene: TRBV2
d_gene: .
j_gene: TRBJ1-2
abundance: .
CDR3nt: TGTGCCAGCAGACTCAGGACAGAAGGACCGGTCTATGGCTACACCTTC
CDR3aa: CASRLRTEGPVYGYTF

v_gene: TRBV10-3
d_gene: TRBD1
j_gene: TRBJ2-7
abundance: .
CDR3nt: TGTGCCATCAGGGACAGGGGGCAAGGGTCCTACGAGCAGTACTTC
CDR3aa: CAIRDRGQGSYEQYF

v_gene: TRBV5-1
d_gene: .
j_gene: TRBJ2-7
abundance: .
CDR3nt: TGCGCCAGCAGCTCGGACGGGACCTACGAGCAGTACTTC
CDR3aa: CASSSDGTYEQYF

v_gene: TRBV27
d_gene: .
j_gene: TRBJ1-2
abundance: .
CDR3nt: TGTGCCAGCAAATGGTCTAAGGCTAACTATGGCTACACCTTC
CDR3aa: CASKWSKANYGYTF

v_gene: TRBV28
d_gene: TRBD1
j_gene: TRBJ2-5
abundance: .
CDR3nt: TGTGCCAGCAGTGCAGGGGGACAGGGTGGGACCCAGTACTTC
CDR3aa: CASSAGGQGGTQYF

v_gene: TRBV19
d_gene: .
j_gene: TRBJ1-5
abundance: .
CDR3nt: TGTGCCAGTAGTTCAAGCCGACGGGCAGGGGCGGGTGATCAGCCCCAGCATTTT
CDR3aa: CASSSSRRAGAGDQPQHF

v_gene: TRBV5-5
d_gene: .
j_gene: TRBJ2-5
abundance: .
CDR3nt: TGTGCCAGCAGCTTGGTGTTCAGCGGCGAGACCCAGTACTTC
CDR3aa: CASSLVFSGETQYF

v_gene: TRBV3-1/TRBV3-2
d_gene: .
j_gene: TRBJ2-1
abundance: .
CDR3nt: TGTGCCACTTCCAATGAGCAGTTCTTC
CDR3aa: CATSNEQFF

v_gene: TRBV13
d_gene: TRBD2
j_gene: TRBJ2-6
abundance: .
CDR3nt: TGTGCCAGCAGCCGATTAGGACTAGCGGGATTTCCTCCTGGGGCCAACGTCCTGACTTTC
CDR3aa: CASSRLGLAGFPPGANVLTF

v_gene: TRBV30
d_gene: .
j_gene: TRBJ1-2
abundance: .
CDR3nt: TGTGCCTCTCGGGGGGTAGCTAACTATGGCTACACCTTC
CDR3aa: CASRGVANYGYTF

v_gene: TRBV4-1
d_gene: .
j_gene: TRBJ2-5
abundance: .
CDR3nt: TGCGCCAGCAGCCAAGTGGCGGGCTCGGGAGAGACCCAGTACTTC
CDR3aa: CASSQVAGSGETQYF

v_gene: TRBV16
d_gene: .
j_gene: TRBJ1-2
abundance: .
CDR3nt: TGTGCCAGCAGCCAATCGATCTCGGGGGATGGCTACACCTTC
CDR3aa: CASSQSISGDGYTF

v_gene: TRBV12-3/TRBV12-4
d_gene: TRBD2
j_gene: TRBJ2-7
abundance: .
CDR3nt: TGTGCCAGCAGTAGCGGGGGGGCTTACGAGCAGTACTTC
CDR3aa: CASSSGGAYEQYF

v_gene: TRBV28
d_gene: .
j_gene: TRBJ1-1
abundance: once
CDR3nt: TGTGCCAGCTCCCAACGGACTGAAGCTTTCTTT
CDR3aa: CASSQRTEAFF

v_gene: TRBV27
d_gene: TRBD2
j_gene: TRBJ2-1
abundance: once
CDR3nt: TGTGCCAGCAGTCCACCCTCTATAGCGGGAGAGGTGGGTGAGCAGTTCTTC
CDR3aa: CASSPPSIAGEVGEQFF

v_gene: TRBV5-4
d_gene: TRBD1
j_gene: TRBJ2-7
abundance: .
CDR3nt: TGTGCCAGCAGCGAGGGGACAGGGGAATTCTACGAGCAGTACTTC
CDR3aa: CASSEGTGEFYEQYF

v_gene: TRBV10-3
d_gene: .
j_gene: TRBJ1-1
abundance: .
CDR3nt: TGTGCCACGAGGCCGCGGTCAATGAACACTGAAGCTTTCTTT
CDR3aa: CATRPRSMNTEAFF

v_gene: TRBV11-2
d_gene: .
j_gene: TRBJ1-5
abundance: .
CDR3nt: TGTGCCATGTCACTTGGGGAGTTTGGGGTTCCTCAGCCCCAGCATTTT
CDR3aa: CAMSLGEFGVPQPQHF

v_gene: TRBV9
d_gene: .
j_gene: TRBJ2-7
abundance: .
CDR3nt: TGTGCCAGCAGCTCCTCACAGGACTACGAGCAGTACTTC
CDR3aa: CASSSSQDYEQYF

v_gene: TRBV11-3
d_gene: TRBD2
j_gene: TRBJ2-1
abundance: many
CDR3nt: TGTGCCAGCAGCTTAGAGGCGGGAGACAATGAGCAGTTCTTC
CDR3aa: CASSLEAGDNEQFF

v_gene: TRBV5-1
d_gene: TRBD1
j_gene: TRBJ2-3
abundance: once
CDR3nt: TGCGCCAGCAGCTCGGGGACAGGGGGCCTGTCAGATACGCAGTATTTT
CDR3aa: CASSSGTGGLSDTQYF

v_gene: TRBV6-5
d_gene: .
j_gene: TRBJ1-4
abundance: .
CDR3nt: TGTGCCAGCACCAAGGGGGGGGCGCGTGAAAAACTGTTTTTT
CDR3aa: CASTKGGAREKLFF

v_gene: TRBV29-1
d_gene: .
j_gene: TRBJ2-4
abundance: .
CDR3nt: TGCAGCGTTGTCCGGGACGGGCAAAACATTCAGTACTTC
CDR3aa: CSVVRDGQNIQYF

v_gene: TRBV13
d_gene: .
j_gene: TRBJ2-2
abundance: once
CDR3nt: TGTGCCAGCAGCCGGGCCCCAAAATCGAACACCGGGGAGCTGTTTTTT
CDR3aa: CASSRAPKSNTGELFF

v_gene: TRBV7-3
d_gene: TRBD2
j_gene: TRBJ2-3
abundance: .
CDR3nt: TGTGCCAGCAGCTTAAAGGGCAGGGAGGCGGCTAGCGGACGGATTAATACGCAGTATTTT
CDR3aa: CASSLKGREAASGRINTQYF

v_gene: TRBV2
d_gene: TRBD1
j_gene: TRBJ1-1
abundance: few
CDR3nt: TGTGCCAGCAGTCGACGGACAGGGGGCACTGAAGCTTTCTTT
CDR3aa: CASSRRTGGTEAFF

v_gene: TRBV24-1
d_gene: .
j_gene: TRBJ1-1
abundance: .
CDR3nt: TGTGCCACCAGGGGGGCGAACACTGAAGCTTTCTTT
CDR3aa: CATRGANTEAFF

v_gene: TRBV6-2/TRBV6-3
d_gene: .
j_gene: TRBJ1-1
abundance: .
CDR3nt: TGTGCCAGCAGCGACCTGCAGGGTTGGAACACTGAAGCTTTCTTT
CDR3aa: CASSDLQGWNTEAFF